This TCR beta chain comes out of a study of T cell responses to AZD1222 COVID-19 vaccine. Trimming took off 5 bases at V and 6 bases at J, with 16 bases between the two ends. This CDR3 contains 15 residues. The germline CDR1 and CDR2 sequences are LNHNV and YYDKDF (reference sequence). Measured with immunoSEQ multiplex PCR; TCRdb has only the in-frame clones, and not every one. The data hold 150,000 to 200,000 clones, with less than 95% observed a single time. This TCR came from an adult in good health. The sample in question was peripheral blood, obtained on day 0 of AZD1222 vaccination. This chain joins TRBV15 and TRBJ2-2; D is perhaps TRBD2 (5 bases). CDR3 DNA: TGTGCCACCAGCCAGCGGACGGGTTATGCCGGGGAGCTGTTTTTT. It specifies CATSQRTGYAGELFF.